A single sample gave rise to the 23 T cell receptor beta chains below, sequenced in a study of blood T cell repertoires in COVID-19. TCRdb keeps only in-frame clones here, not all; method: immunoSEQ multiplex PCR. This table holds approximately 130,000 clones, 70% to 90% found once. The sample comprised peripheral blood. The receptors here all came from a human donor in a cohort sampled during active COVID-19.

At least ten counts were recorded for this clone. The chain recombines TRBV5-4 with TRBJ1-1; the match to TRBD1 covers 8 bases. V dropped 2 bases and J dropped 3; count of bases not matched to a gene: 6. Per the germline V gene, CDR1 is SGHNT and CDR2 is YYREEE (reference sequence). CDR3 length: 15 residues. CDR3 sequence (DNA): TGTGCCAGCAGCTTTGACAGGGGAGGGGACACTGAAGCTTTCTTT. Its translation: CASSFDRGGDTEAFF.

The CDR3 DNA is TGTGCCAGCAGCGAGCGAGCCGGCTACACCTTC. As protein: CASSERAGYTF. The chain couples TRBV2 to TRBJ1-2, with no clear D. Per the germline V gene, CDR1 is SNHLY and CDR2 is FYNNEI. V lost 6 bases to trimming and J lost 8 bases, with 10 bases between them. This CDR3 has 11 amino acids.

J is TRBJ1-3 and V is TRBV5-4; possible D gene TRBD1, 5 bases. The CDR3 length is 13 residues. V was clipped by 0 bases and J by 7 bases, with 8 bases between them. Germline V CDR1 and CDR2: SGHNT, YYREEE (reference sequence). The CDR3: CASSLATDNTIYF. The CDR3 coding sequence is TGTGCCAGCAGCTTGGCGACAGATAACACCATATATTTT.

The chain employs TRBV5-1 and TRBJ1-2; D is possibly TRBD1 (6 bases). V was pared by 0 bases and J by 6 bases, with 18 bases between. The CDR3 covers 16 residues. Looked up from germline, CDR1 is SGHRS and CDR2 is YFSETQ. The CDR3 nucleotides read TGCGCCAGCAGCTTGGCAGGAATACAGGGCATTGATGGCTACACCTTC. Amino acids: CASSLAGIQGIDGYTF.

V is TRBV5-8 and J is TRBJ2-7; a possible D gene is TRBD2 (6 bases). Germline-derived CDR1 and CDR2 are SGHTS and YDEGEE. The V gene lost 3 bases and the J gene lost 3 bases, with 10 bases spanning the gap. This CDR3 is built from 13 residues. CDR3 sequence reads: CASSSGLYYEQYF. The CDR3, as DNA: TGTGCCAGCAGCTCGGGACTCTACTACGAGCAGTACTTC.

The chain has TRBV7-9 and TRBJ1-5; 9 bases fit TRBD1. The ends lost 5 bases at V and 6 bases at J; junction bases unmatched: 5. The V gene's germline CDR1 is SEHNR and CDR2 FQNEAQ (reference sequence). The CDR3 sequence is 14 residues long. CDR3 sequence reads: CASSATGGTQPQHF. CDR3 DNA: TGTGCCAGCAGCGCGACAGGGGGTACTCAGCCCCAGCATTTT.

For the CDR3, the DNA is TGCAGCGTTTGGAGGCGTCGGGCCCAGCATTTT. Encoded protein: CSVWRRRAQHF. This chain connects TRBV29-1 to TRBJ1-5; D call uncertain. Trimming cost V 5 bases and J 11 bases, with 13 bases left between them. Germline CDR1 and CDR2: SQVTM and ANQGSEA. This CDR3 has 11 amino acids.

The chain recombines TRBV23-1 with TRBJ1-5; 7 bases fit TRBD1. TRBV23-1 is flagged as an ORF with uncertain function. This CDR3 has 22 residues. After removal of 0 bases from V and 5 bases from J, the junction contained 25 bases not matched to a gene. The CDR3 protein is CASSQSLPWDRRPLYADQPQHF. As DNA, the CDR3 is TGCGCCAGCAGTCAATCCCTTCCGTGGGACAGACGACCCTTATACGCCGATCAGCCCCAGCATTTT.

This CDR3 reads CASSYSTDGSQPQHF. The CDR3 DNA reads as TGTGCCAGCAGTTACTCGACAGACGGTTCTCAGCCCCAGCATTTT. This chain links TRBV6-5 with TRBJ1-5, with D maybe TRBD1 (5 bases). The CDR3 consists of 15 residues. The V end lost 0 bases, the J end lost 6 bases, and 12 bases lay between the germline ends. Germline assignment: CDR1 MNHEY and CDR2 SVGAGI.

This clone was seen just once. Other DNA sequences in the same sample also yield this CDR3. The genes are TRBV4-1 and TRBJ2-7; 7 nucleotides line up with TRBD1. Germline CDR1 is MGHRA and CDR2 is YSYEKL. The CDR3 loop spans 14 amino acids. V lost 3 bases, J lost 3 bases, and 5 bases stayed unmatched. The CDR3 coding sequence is TGCGCCAGCAGCCAGGCAGACAGGGACTACGAGCAGTACTTC. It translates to CASSQADRDYEQYF.

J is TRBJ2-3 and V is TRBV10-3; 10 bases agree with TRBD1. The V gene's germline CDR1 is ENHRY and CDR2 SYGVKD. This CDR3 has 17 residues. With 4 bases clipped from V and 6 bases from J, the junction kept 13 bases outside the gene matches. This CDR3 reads CAISVPGQGRRGDTQYF. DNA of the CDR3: TGTGCCATCAGTGTGCCGGGACAGGGGCGCCGGGGGGATACGCAGTATTTT.

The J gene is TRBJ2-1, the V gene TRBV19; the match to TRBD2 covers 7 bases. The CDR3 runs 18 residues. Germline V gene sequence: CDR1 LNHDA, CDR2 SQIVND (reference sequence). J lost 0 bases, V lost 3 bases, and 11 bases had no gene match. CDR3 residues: CASSIPPSGGSSYNEQFF. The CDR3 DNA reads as TGTGCCAGTAGTATCCCCCCGTCGGGGGGAAGCTCCTACAATGAGCAGTTCTTC.

The CDR3 DNA reads TGTGCCAGTAGTATCGGGACAGGGGTTTACAATGAGCAGTTCTTC. Residues: CASSIGTGVYNEQFF. This chain connects TRBV19 to TRBJ2-1, with 10 bases that match TRBD1. The germline gives CDR1 LNHDA, CDR2 SQIVND (reference sequence). The J segment lost 4 bases and the V segment lost 3 bases, leaving 3 bases of the junction unmatched. The CDR3 consists of 15 residues.

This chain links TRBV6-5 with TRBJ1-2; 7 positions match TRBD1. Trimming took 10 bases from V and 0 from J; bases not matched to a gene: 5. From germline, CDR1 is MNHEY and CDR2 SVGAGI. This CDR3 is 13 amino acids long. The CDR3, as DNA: TGTGCCAAATCACAGGGGACTAACTATGGCTACACCTTC. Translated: CAKSQGTNYGYTF.

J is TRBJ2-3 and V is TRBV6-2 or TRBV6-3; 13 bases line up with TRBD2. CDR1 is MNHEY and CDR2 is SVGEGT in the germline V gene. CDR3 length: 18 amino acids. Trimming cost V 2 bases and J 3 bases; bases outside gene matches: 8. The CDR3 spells CASSYKTGTSGVTDTQYF. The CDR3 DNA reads TGTGCCAGCAGTTACAAAACCGGGACTAGCGGGGTGACAGATACGCAGTATTTT.

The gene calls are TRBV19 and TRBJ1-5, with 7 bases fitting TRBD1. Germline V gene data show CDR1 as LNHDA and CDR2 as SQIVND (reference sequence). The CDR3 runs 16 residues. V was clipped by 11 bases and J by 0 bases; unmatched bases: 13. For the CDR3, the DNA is TGTGCCCCAGTAGGGGACAGCCTATATAGCAATCAGCCCCAGCATTTT. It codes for CAPVGDSLYSNQPQHF. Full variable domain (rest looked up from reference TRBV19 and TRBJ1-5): DGGITQSPKYLFRKEGQNVTLSCEQNLNHDAMYWYRQDPGQGLRLIYYSQIVNDFQKGDIAEGYSVSREKKESFPLTVTSAQKNPTAFYLCAPVGDSLYSNQPQHFGDGTRLSIL.

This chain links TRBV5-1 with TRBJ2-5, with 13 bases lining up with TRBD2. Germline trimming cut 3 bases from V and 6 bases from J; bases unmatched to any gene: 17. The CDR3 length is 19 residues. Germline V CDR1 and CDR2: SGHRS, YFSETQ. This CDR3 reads CASSSVPTSGGNSKKTQYF. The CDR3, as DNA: TGCGCCAGCAGCTCCGTACCGACTAGCGGGGGGAACTCTAAGAAGACCCAGTACTTC.

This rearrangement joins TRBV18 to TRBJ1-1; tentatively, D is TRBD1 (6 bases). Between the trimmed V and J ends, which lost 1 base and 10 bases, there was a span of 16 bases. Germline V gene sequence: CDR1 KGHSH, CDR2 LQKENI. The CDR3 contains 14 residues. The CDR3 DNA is TGTGCCAGCTCACCACTGGACAGCCCAGACGGAGCTTTCTTT. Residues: CASSPLDSPDGAFF.

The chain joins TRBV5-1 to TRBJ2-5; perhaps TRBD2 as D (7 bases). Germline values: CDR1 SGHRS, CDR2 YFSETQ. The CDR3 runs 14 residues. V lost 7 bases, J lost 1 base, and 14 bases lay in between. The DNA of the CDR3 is TGCGCCAGCGGGGAGGGGGGCCCCCAAGAGACCCAGTACTTC. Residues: CASGEGGPQETQYF. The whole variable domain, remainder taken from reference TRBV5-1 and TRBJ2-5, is KAGVTQTPRYLIKTRGQQVTLSCSPISGHRSVSWYQQTPGQGLQFLFEYFSETQRNKGNFPGRFSGRQFSNSRSEMNVSTLELGDSALYLCASGEGGPQETQYFGPGTRLLVL.

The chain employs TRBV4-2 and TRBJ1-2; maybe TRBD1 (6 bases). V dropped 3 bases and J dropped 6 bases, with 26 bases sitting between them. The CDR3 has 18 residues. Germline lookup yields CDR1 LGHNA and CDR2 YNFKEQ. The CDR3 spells CASSHLTLRGHGGDGYTF. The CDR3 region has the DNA TGTGCCAGCAGCCACTTAACCCTCCGGGGACATGGGGGAGATGGCTACACCTTC.

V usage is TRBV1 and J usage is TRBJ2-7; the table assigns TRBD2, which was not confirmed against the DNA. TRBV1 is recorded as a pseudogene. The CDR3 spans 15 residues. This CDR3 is CTSSQAGGIAYEQYF. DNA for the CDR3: TGCACCAGCAGCCAAGCAGGCGGGATCGCCTACGAGCAGTACTTC.

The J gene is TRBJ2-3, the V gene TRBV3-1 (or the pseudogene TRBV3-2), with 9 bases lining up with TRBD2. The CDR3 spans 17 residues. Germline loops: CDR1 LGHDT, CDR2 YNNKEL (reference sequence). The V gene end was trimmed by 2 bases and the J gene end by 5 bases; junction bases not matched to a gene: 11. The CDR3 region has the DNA TGTGCCAGCAGCCAAACCCCGACGGCGGGGGGGCAAGATACGCAGTATTTT. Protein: CASSQTPTAGGQDTQYF.

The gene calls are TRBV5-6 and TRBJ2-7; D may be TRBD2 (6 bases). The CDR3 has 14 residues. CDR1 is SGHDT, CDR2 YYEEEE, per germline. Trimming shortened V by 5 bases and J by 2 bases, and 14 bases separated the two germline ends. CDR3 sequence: CASREVAEPYEQYF. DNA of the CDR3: TGTGCCAGCAGAGAGGTAGCGGAGCCCTACGAGCAGTACTTC.